The 2 T cell receptor beta chains presented below share a single source sample, sequenced in a study of T cell responses to AZD1222 COVID-19 vaccine (dated by TCRdb to the early 2020s). Receptor amplification or capture employed the immunoSEQ multiplex PCR assay. The immuneACCESS repertoire file appears here via TCRdb, limited to in-frame rearrangements. These files lack a portion of the clones; in checked studies, under half of the deficit traces to unresolved V genes, and the cause of the others is not known. The sample profile shows some 170,000 clones; around 94% of them were found once. The ten largest clones take up about 2.5% of the sample. Sample time point, as interpreted from the label and publication: baseline before first vaccination. Sequenced here: peripheral blood, sampled on day 0 of AZD1222 vaccination. The receptors come from an adult in good health.

The rearrangement joins TRBV19 to TRBJ1-2; D is possibly TRBD1 (5 bases). The germline gives CDR1 LNHDA, CDR2 SQIVND (reference sequence). This CDR3 has 17 amino acids. Trimming shortened V by 7 bases and J by 8 bases, and 29 bases separated the two germline ends. CDR3 region: CASIVGGKMENYGGYTF. The CDR3 DNA reads TGTGCCAGTATCGTCGGGGGGAAGATGGAAAATTACGGCGGCTACACCTTC.

This CDR3 reads CASSQGTSGRASYEQYF. DNA for the CDR3: TGTGCCAGCAGCCAAGGGACTAGCGGGAGGGCCTCCTACGAGCAGTACTTC. The chain couples TRBV3-1 (or the pseudogene TRBV3-2) to TRBJ2-7, with 15 bases that match TRBD2. Germline trimming cut 1 base from V and 0 bases from J; bases unmatched to any gene: 1. The CDR3 covers 17 residues. Germline values: CDR1 LGHDT, CDR2 YNNKEL (reference sequence).